This is a list of T cell receptor beta chains from one sample in a study of T cells in Graves' hyperthyroidism and ophthalmopathy. TCRdb itself ran the multiplex PCR reads through MiXCR, one entry per CDR3 protein. Of about 840,000 distinct CDR3 sequences detected, around 39% appear once; the ten largest clones hold 8.9%. The sequencing sample was made of blood. Receptors were obtained from a man younger than 35 with Graves' hyperthyroidism. Each CDR3 is given with its conserved first and last residue. The D gene is left open where the match is weak. A clone size is listed for some rows: how often the clone was seen (once, few, many), or a class if it is expanded.

few	NA	TRBJ2-3	TRBV25-1	CASSEFADTQYF	TGTGCCAGCAGTGAATTTGCAGATACGCAGTATTTT
many	NA	TRBJ1-5	TRBV20-1	CSARAQRVQHF	TGCAGTGCTAGAGCCCAACGGGTCCAGCATTTT
many	NA	TRBJ2-5	TRBV9	CASSVDGRHGETQYF	TGTGCCAGCAGCGTAGATGGTCGCCATGGGGAGACCCAGTACTTC
few	NA	TRBJ2-7	TRBV6-1	CASSVQSNRHYEQYF	TGTGCCAGCAGTGTCCAAAGCAACAGGCACTACGAGCAGTACTTC
NA	NA	TRBJ2-5	TRBV14	CASSPYREETEAF	TGTGCCAGCAGCCCGTACAGGGAAGAGACTGAAGCTTTC
few	NA	TRBJ1-3	TRBV4-1	CASSQVQVDFGNTIYF	TGCGCCAGCAGCCAAGTGCAGGTGGATTTTGGAAACACCATATATTTT
many	NA	TRBJ2-2	TRBV25-1	CASSGVWELFF	TGTGCCAGCAGTGGAGTGTGGGAGCTGTTTTTT
few	NA	TRBJ1-2	TRBV11-2	CATRSAYGYTF	TGTGCCACCCGATCCGCCTATGGCTACACCTTC
NA	NA	TRBJ2-2	TRBV10-3	CAAGVVTGELFF	TGTGCCGCCGGGGTAGTCACCGGGGAGCTGTTTTTT
many	TRBD1	TRBJ1-1	TRBV20-1	CSATGEVPEAFF	TGCAGTGCCACAGGGGAGGTACCTGAAGCTTTCTTT
NA	NA	TRBJ1-1	TRBV11-2	CASSPGPANTEAFF	TGTGCCAGCAGCCCCGGACCGGCGAACACTGAAGCTTTCTTT
few	NA	TRBJ1-2	TRBV12-3/TRBV12-4	CASGFGPTGYGYTF	TGTGCCAGCGGATTTGGTCCAACTGGCTATGGCTACACCTTC
NA	TRBD1	TRBJ2-7	TRBV7-8	CASSINRGNEQYF	TGTGCCAGCAGTATTAACAGGGGAAACGAGCAGTACTTC
NA	TRBD2	TRBJ2-7	TRBV29-1	CSVIRLAQGPRDEQYF	TGCAGCGTAATAAGACTAGCGCAAGGCCCCAGGGACGAGCAGTACTTC
few	NA	TRBJ1-1	TRBV5-1	CASSSQGYAEAFF	TGCGCCAGCAGCTCACAGGGTTATGCTGAAGCTTTCTTT
many	TRBD1	TRBJ1-1	TRBV15	CATSSTRTGGSTEAFF	TGTGCCACCAGCAGCACTCGGACAGGGGGGAGCACTGAAGCTTTCTTT
NA	TRBD1	TRBJ2-7	TRBV5-1	CASSLNRGRSEQYF	TGCGCCAGCAGCTTAAACAGGGGGCGCTCCGAGCAGTACTTC
once	TRBD1	TRBJ1-1	TRBV29-1	CSVGGQGAFF	TGCAGCGTAGGGGGACAGGGGGCTTTCTTT
NA	NA	TRBJ2-7	TRBV13	CASSYRQVQAYEQYF	TGTGCCAGCAGCTACAGACAGGTCCAAGCCTACGAGCAGTACTTC
many	NA	TRBJ1-5	TRBV2	CASSPGTPDQPQHF	TGTGCCAGCAGCCCTGGGACACCCGATCAGCCCCAGCATTTT
once	NA	TRBJ2-5	TRBV5-8	CASSKDLGETQYF	TGTGCCAGCAGCAAGGACCTCGGAGAGACCCAGTACTTC
NA	NA	TRBJ1-1	TRBV28	CASSLYQGGTEAFF	TGTGCCAGCAGTTTATATCAGGGAGGAACTGAAGCTTTCTTT
NA	TRBD1	TRBJ1-6	TRBV25-1	CASEEGARKNSPLHF	TGTGCCAGCGAAGAGGGGGCGCGAAAGAATTCACCCCTCCACTTT
many	TRBD1	TRBJ1-1	TRBV20-1	CSASDTGEVEAFF	TGCAGTGCTAGCGATACAGGGGAGGTTGAAGCTTTCTTT
NA	NA	TRBJ2-7	TRBV2	CASSGGPRDNYEQYF	TGTGCCAGCAGTGGGGGACCCCGGGACAACTACGAGCAGTACTTC
many	NA	TRBJ2-5	TRBV29-1	CSVEEVSQETQYF	TGCAGCGTTGAAGAAGTCAGTCAAGAGACCCAGTACTTC
NA	NA	TRBJ2-7	TRBV10-3	CAISSSVDSGYEQYF	TGTGCCATCAGTTCTAGCGTTGACTCCGGTTACGAGCAGTACTTC
few	NA	TRBJ1-5	TRBV19	CASSIEDRDQPQHF	TGTGCCAGTAGTATAGAAGACCGCGATCAGCCCCAGCATTTT
NA	NA	TRBJ1-5	TRBV19	CASYSRGSSNQPQHF	TGTGCCAGTTACTCGAGAGGGAGTAGCAATCAGCCCCAGCATTTT
NA	TRBD1	TRBJ1-4	TRBV29-1	CSVGPPTGGEKLFF	TGCAGCGTTGGACCACCGACAGGGGGTGAAAAACTGTTTTTT
NA	NA	TRBJ1-5	TRBV7-2	CASSLNPTGSPKSLRQPQHF	TGTGCCAGCAGCTTAAACCCGACAGGATCTCCAAAATCATTACGTCAGCCCCAGCATTTT
NA	NA	TRBJ1-4	TRBV9	CASSVYTEGRSNEKLFF	TGTGCCAGCAGCGTATATACCGAGGGGCGATCTAATGAAAAACTGTTTTTT
many	NA	TRBJ2-7	TRBV7-9	CASSREGSEQYF	TGTGCCAGCAGCCGAGAGGGCAGCGAGCAGTACTTC
few	NA	TRBJ1-1	TRBV2	CASIPGPGWGTTEAFF	TGTGCCAGCATCCCGGGCCCCGGATGGGGAACCACTGAAGCTTTCTTT
few	NA	TRBJ2-7	TRBV29-1	CSVLSSGPGHEQYF	TGCAGCGTCTTGTCTTCAGGGCCAGGCCACGAGCAGTACTTC
NA	NA	TRBJ2-7	TRBV29-1	CAWSGDGYEQYF	TGTGCCTGGAGTGGGGACGGGTACGAGCAGTACTTC
few	TRBD2	TRBJ2-7	TRBV7-9	CASSLEGLAHYEQYF	TGTGCCAGCAGCTTAGAGGGACTAGCTCACTACGAGCAGTACTTC
NA	TRBD2	TRBJ2-7	TRBV20-1	CSAPLAGAPREQYF	TGCAGTGCCCCGCTAGCGGGAGCCCCTCGCGAGCAGTACTTC
few	TRBD2	TRBJ2-5	TRBV5-1	CASSLAGTSVQETQYF	TGCGCCAGCAGCTTGGCAGGGACTAGCGTTCAAGAGACCCAGTACTTC
NA	NA	TRBJ1-6	TRBV20-1	CSAPPTRGGRSYNSPLHF	TGCAGTGCCCCTCCCACACGGGGGGGAAGATCCTATAATTCACCCCTCCACTTT
many	NA	TRBJ2-6	TRBV12-3/TRBV12-4	CASSHQGSGANVLTF	TGTGCCAGCAGTCACCAGGGGTCTGGGGCCAACGTCCTGACTTTC
NA	TRBD1	TRBJ1-2	TRBV9	CASSGSGTGGLLVGYTF	TGTGCCAGCAGCGGTTCCGGGACAGGGGGACTACTAGTTGGCTACACCTTC
NA	TRBD2	TRBJ2-5	TRBV6-5	CASSSAKRGVIYRSETQYF	TGTGCCAGCAGTTCGGCTAAGCGGGGGGTGATTTATAGGTCAGAGACCCAGTACTTC
many	NA	TRBJ2-5	TRBV25-1	CASSGGNQETQYF	TGTGCCAGCAGTGGGGGGAACCAAGAGACCCAGTACTTC
NA	TRBD2	TRBJ2-2	TRBV29-1	CSVDPGGRNTGELFF	TGCAGCGTTGATCCGGGCGGGAGGAACACCGGGGAGCTGTTTTTT
NA	NA	TRBJ2-7	TRBV9	CASSVDPSQPYEQYF	TGTGCCAGCAGCGTAGATCCCTCCCAGCCTTACGAGCAGTACTTC
NA	NA	TRBJ1-1	TRBV6-1	CASSELIEGVTEAFF	TGTGCCAGCAGTGAACTGATCGAGGGGGTGACTGAAGCTTTCTTT
NA	NA	TRBJ2-2	TRBV29-1	CSVGGAGELFF	TGCAGCGTTGGTGGGGCCGGGGAGCTGTTTTTT
many	TRBD1	TRBJ2-7	TRBV29-1	CSVRDRESDEQYF	TGCAGCGTGCGGGACAGGGAGTCAGACGAGCAGTACTTC